This TCR beta chain was recorded in a study of shared clonotypes between healthy human individuals. Whole-study context: Participating donors consisted of a couple of women and three men aged 18 to 49. CD4 naive and memory got three plates each, CD8 naive two, CD8 memory one. The study's findings and limits: The generation probabilities recorded for non-shared clonotypes fell below those of clonotypes shared by all four donors.

Authors' data handling: Filtering differed because ImmunoSEQ produced junction-only sequences that carried no quality scores. Generated by immunoSEQ multiplex PCR, the TCRdb table keeps only in-frame clones and is missing some. V, J and clone size reflect that table, while D and trimming were determined from the DNA. The sample yields roughly 2.5 million clones, about 92% seen once. This clone was seen just once. What it binds is unknown. Sequencing input: naive CD4+ T cells sorted from blood. Stated subset: CD45RA+ positively selected. The sequence was collected from a man aged 18 to 30 in good health.

The CDR3 DNA follows: TGCAGCGTTGAAGGTCAGCCTAATCAGCCCCAGCATTTT. Protein product: CSVEGQPNQPQHF. V gene TRBV29-1 combines with J gene TRBJ1-5, with D hard to call. CDR3 length: 13 residues. The germline gives CDR1 SQVTM, CDR2 ANQGSEA. V was cut by 1 base and J by 4 bases, with 8 bases left in between.